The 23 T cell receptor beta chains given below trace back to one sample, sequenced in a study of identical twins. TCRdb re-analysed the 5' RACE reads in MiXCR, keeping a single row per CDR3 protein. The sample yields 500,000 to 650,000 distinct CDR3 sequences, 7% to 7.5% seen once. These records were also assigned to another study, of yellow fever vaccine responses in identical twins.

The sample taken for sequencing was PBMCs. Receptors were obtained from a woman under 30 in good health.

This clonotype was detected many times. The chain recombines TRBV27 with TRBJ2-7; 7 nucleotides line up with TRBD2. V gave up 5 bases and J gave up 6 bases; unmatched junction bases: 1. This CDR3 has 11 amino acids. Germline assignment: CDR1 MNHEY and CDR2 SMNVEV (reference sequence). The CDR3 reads CASSRGSEQYF. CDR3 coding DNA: TGTGCCAGCAGTCGCGGGAGCGAGCAGTACTTC.

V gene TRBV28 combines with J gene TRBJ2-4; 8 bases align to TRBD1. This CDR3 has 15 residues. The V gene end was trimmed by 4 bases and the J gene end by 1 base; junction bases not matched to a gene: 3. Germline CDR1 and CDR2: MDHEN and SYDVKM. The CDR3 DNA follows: TGTGCCAGCAGTTCTCAGGGGGCGGCCAAAAACATTCAGTACTTC. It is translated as CASSSQGAAKNIQYF. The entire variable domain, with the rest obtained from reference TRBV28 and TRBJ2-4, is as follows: DVKVTQSSRYLVKRTGEKVFLECVQDMDHENMFWYRQDPGLGLRLIYFSYDVKMKEKGDIPEGYSVSREKKERFSLILESASTNQTSMYLCASSSQGAAKNIQYFGAGTRLSVL.

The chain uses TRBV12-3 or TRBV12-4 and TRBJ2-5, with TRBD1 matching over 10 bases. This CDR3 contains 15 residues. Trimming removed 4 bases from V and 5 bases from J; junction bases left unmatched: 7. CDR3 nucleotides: TGTGCCAGCAGTTCAGACAGGGGGCGCTGGGAGACCCAGTACTTC. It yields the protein CASSSDRGRWETQYF.

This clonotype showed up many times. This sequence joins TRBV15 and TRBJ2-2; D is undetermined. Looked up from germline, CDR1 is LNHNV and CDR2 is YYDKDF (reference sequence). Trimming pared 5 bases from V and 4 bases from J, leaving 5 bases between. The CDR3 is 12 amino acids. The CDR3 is CATSPATGELFF. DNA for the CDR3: TGTGCCACCAGCCCGGCCACCGGGGAGCTGTTTTTT.

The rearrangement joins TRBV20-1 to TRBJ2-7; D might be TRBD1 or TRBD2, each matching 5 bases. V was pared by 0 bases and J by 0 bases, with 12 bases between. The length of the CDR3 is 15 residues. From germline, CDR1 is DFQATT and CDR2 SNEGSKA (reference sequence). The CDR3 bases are TGCAGTGCTAGAGATTTGGCAGGGAGCTCCTACGAGCAGTACGTC. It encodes CSARDLAGSSYEQYV.

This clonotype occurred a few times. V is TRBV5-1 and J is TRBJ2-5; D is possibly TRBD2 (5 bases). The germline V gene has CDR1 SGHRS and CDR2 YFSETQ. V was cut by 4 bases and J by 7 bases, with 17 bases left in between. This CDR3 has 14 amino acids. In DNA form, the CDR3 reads TGCGCCAGCAGCGCGGACTGGAGATTGGGGACCCAGTACTTC. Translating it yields CASSADWRLGTQYF.

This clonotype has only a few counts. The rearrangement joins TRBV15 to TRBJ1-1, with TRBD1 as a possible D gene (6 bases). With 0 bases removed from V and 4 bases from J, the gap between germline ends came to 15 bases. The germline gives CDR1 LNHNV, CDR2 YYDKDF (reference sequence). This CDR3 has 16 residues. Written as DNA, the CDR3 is TGTGCCACCAGCAGAGATCGGGGGGGCAGAGGCACTGAAGCTTTCTTT. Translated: CATSRDRGGRGTEAFF.

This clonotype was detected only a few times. The CDR3 DNA reads as TGTGCCAGCAGTTTACCCCGTGCCTACGAGCAGTACGTC. Translated: CASSLPRAYEQYV. The rearrangement links TRBV28 to TRBJ2-7, with unresolved D. Between the trimmed V and J ends, which lost 2 bases and 2 bases, there was a span of 7 bases. The CDR3 extends over 13 amino acids. CDR1 is MDHEN and CDR2 is SYDVKM in the germline V gene.

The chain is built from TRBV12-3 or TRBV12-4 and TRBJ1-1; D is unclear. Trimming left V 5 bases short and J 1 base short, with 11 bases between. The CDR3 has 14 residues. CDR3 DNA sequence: TGTGCCAGCAGTGCGACGGAGTCGAACACTGAAGCTTTCTTT. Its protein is CASSATESNTEAFF.

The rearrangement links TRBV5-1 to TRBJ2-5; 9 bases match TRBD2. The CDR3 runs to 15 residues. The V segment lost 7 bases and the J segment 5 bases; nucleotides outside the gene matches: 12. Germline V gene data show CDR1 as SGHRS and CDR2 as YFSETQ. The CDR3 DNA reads TGCGCCAGCTCTACTTCCGGGACTAGCAGGGAGACCCAGTACTTC. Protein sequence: CASSTSGTSRETQYF.

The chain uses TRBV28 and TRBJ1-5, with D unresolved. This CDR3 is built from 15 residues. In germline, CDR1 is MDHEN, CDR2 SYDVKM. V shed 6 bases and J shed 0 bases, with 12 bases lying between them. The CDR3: CASRITVYSNQPQHF. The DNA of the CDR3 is TGTGCCAGCAGAATAACAGTTTATAGCAATCAGCCCCAGCATTTT.

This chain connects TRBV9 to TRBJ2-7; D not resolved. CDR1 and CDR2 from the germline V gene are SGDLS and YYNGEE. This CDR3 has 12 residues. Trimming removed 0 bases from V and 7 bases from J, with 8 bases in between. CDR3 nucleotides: TGTGCCAGCAGCGTAGACGAAAGGGAGCAGTACTTC. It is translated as CASSVDEREQYF.

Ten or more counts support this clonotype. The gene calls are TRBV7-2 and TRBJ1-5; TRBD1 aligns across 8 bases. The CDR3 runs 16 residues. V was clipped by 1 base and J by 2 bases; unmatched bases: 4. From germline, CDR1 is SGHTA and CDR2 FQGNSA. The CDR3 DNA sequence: TGTGCCAGCAGCTTAGGGGCAGGGGGCCGCAATCAGCCCCAGCATTTT. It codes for CASSLGAGGRNQPQHF.

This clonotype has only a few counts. The CDR3 region is CASSSSMSLETQYF. Here the CDR3 DNA reads TGTGCCAGCAGTTCTTCTATGTCTCTGGAGACCCAGTACTTC. The chain is built from TRBV28 and TRBJ2-5, with D unclear. The CDR3 is made up of 14 amino acids. V lost 4 bases, J lost 5 bases, and 14 bases lay in between. Germline V lookup: CDR1 MDHEN, CDR2 SYDVKM. Together with reference TRBV28 and TRBJ2-5, the CDR3 gives the full variable domain: DVKVTQSSRYLVKRTGEKVFLECVQDMDHENMFWYRQDPGLGLRLIYFSYDVKMKEKGDIPEGYSVSREKKERFSLILESASTNQTSMYLCASSSSMSLETQYFGPGTRLLVL.

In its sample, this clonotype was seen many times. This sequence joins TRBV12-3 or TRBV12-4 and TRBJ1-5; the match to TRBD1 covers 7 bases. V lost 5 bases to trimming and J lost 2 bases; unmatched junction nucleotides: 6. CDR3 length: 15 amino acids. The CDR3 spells CASSQTGQGNQPQHF. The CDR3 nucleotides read TGTGCCAGCAGTCAGACAGGGCAGGGCAATCAGCCCCAGCATTTT.

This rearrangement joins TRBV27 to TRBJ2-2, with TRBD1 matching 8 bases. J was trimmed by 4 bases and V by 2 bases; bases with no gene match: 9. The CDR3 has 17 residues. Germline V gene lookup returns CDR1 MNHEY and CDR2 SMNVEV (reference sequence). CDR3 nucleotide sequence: TGTGCCAGCAGTTTAGGCAGGCGCCAGGGGGCCACCGGGGAGCTGTTTTTT. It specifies CASSLGRRQGATGELFF.

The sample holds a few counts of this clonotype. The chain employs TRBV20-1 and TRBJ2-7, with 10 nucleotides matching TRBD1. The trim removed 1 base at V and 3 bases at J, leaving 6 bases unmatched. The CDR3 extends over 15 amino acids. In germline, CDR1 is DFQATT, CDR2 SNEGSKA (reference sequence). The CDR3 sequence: CSARARDRGFYEQYF. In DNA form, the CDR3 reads TGCAGTGCTAGAGCCAGGGACAGGGGTTTCTACGAGCAGTACTTC.

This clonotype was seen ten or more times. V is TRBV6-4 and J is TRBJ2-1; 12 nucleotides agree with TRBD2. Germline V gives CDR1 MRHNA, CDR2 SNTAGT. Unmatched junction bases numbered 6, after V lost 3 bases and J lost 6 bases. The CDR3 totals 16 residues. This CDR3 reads CASSEGPTSGSNEQFF. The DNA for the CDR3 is TGTGCCAGCAGTGAAGGGCCGACTAGCGGGAGCAATGAGCAGTTCTTC.

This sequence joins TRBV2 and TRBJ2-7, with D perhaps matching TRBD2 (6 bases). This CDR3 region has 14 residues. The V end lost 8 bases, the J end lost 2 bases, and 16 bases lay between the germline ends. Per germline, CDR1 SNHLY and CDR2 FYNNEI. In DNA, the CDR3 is TGTGCCAGCTTGGAGGGATTGCAAACCTACGAGCAGTACTTC. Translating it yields CASLEGLQTYEQYF.

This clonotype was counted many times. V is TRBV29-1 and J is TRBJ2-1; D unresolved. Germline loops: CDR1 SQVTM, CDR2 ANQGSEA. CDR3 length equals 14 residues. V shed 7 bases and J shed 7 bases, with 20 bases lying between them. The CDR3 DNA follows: TGCAGCGCGCCCCTCGGCTCCTGGGCAAATGAGCAGTTCTTC. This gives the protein CSAPLGSWANEQFF.

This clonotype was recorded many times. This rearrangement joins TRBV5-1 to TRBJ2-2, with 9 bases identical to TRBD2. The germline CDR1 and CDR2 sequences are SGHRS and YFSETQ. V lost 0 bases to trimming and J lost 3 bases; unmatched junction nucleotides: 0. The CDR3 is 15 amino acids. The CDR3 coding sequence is TGCGCCAGCAGCTTGGGGACTAGCGACACCGGGGAGCTGTTTTTT. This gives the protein CASSLGTSDTGELFF.

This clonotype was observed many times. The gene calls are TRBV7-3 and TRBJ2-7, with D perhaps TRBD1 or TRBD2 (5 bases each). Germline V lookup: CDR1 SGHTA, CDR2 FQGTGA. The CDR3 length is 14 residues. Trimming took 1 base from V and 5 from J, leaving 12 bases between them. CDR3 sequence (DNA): TGTGCCAGCAGCTTAAATTCGAGAGGGGACGAGCAGTACTTC. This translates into CASSLNSRGDEQYF.

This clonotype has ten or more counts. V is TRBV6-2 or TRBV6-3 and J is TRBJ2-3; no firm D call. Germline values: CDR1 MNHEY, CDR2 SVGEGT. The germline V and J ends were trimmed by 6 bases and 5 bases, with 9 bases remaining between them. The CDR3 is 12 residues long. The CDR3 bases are TGTGCCAGCAGGCCGCGAGGAGATACGCAGTATTTT. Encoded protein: CASRPRGDTQYF.